This T cell receptor beta chain is drawn from a study of T cells in Graves' hyperthyroidism and ophthalmopathy. Study-level information: Specimen type is peripheral blood, collected at initial diagnosis prior to any treatment.

The source material, RNA transcripts, was used to amplify TCR beta CDR3 regions. The TCR CDR3 was amplified in a first-round RT-PCR using the HTBI primer set. TCRdb re-analysed the multiplex PCR reads in MiXCR, keeping a single row per CDR3 protein. The sample has about 200,000 distinct CDR3 sequences, about 17% seen once; the top ten hold around 43%. Patients having uncontrolled infection, another autoimmune disease, pregnancy or lactation were not included. This clonotype has at least ten counts. Its antigen is unknown. Study results and caveats: Most thyroid clonotypes expanded above 0.001 were also detected in blood. A model built on 13 V-J features separated ophthalmopathy from stable hyperthyroidism.

The clonotype was recovered from a man aged 35 to 55 with Graves' hyperthyroidism. The sample taken for sequencing was blood.

CDR3 bases: TGCGCCAGCAGCTTTAGTACATCTGAAAAACTGTTTTTT. It yields the protein CASSFSTSEKLFF. The chain uses TRBV5-1 and TRBJ1-4; D ambiguous. CDR1 and CDR2 (germline): SGHRS, YFSETQ. Trimming pared 2 bases from V and 7 bases from J, leaving 9 bases between. The CDR3 contains 13 residues.